The TCR beta chain described here comes from a study of T-cell reconstitution after alpha-beta-depleted transplantation in children. The CDR3 has 16 amino acids. Germline CDR1 and CDR2: DFQATT and SNEGSKA (reference sequence). V dropped 4 bases and J dropped 8 bases, with 26 bases sitting between them. The sample holds a few counts of this clonotype. Preparation of the TCRbeta library used unique molecular identifiers. MiXCR was run by TCRdb on the PCR reads, yielding one entry per CDR3 protein. The data show 420,000 or so distinct CDR3 sequences, 11% seen once. The V gene is TRBV20-1, the J gene TRBJ1-2, with a weak D call TRBD1 (6 bases). The clonotype originates from a human donor who donated a stem cell graft to a child with acute myeloid leukemia. The sample was PBMCs from the stem cell graft donor, taken from the stem cell graft. The CDR3 is CSATRLGGVNREGYTF. The CDR3 DNA follows: TGCAGTGCTACTAGACTCGGGGGGGTAAACAGGGAAGGCTACACCTTC.